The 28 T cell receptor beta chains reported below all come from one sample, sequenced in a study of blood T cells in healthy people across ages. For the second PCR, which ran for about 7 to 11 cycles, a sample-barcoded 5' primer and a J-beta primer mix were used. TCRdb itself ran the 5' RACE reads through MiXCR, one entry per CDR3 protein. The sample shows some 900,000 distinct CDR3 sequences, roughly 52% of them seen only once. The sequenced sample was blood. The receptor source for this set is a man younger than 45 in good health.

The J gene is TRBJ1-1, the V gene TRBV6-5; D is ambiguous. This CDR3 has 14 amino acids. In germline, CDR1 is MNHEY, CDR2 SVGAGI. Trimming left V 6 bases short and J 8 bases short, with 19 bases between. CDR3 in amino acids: CASRYTAVGTEAFF. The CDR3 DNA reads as TGTGCCAGCAGATACACGGCGGTGGGCACCGAAGCTTTCTTT.

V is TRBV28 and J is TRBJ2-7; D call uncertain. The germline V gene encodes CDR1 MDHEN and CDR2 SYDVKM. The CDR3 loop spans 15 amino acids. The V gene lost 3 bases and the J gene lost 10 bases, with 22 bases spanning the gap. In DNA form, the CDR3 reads TGTGCCAGCAGTTTCGACCAAAGGAGCCAAGAGGCCCAGTACTTC. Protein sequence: CASSFDQRSQEAQYF.

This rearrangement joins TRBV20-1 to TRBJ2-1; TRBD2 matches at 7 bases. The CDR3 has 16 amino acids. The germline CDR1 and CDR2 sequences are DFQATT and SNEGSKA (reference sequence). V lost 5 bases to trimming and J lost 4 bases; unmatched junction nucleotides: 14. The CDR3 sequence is CSAPLRGAGRYNEQFF. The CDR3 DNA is TGCAGTGCTCCACTTCGCGGAGCGGGGAGATACAATGAGCAGTTCTTC.

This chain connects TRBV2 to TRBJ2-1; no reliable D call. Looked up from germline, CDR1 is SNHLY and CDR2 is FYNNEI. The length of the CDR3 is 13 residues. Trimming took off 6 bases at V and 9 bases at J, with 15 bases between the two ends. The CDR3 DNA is TGTGCCAGCAGGGTACCAGATCTTAGTGAGCAGTTCTTC. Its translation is CASRVPDLSEQFF.

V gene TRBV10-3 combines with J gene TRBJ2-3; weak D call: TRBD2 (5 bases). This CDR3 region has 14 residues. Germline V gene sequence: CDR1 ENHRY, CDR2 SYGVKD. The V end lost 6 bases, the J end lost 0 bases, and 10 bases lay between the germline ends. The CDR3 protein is CAISLTTSTDTQYF. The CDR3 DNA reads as TGTGCCATCAGCCTGACTACGAGCACAGATACGCAGTATTTT.

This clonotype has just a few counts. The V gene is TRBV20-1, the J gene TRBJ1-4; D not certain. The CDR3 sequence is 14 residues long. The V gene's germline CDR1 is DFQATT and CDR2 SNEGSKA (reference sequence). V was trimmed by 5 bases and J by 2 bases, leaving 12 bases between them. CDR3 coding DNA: TGCAGTGCTCGACGACCGGGGACTAATGAAAAACTGTTTTTT. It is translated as CSARRPGTNEKLFF.

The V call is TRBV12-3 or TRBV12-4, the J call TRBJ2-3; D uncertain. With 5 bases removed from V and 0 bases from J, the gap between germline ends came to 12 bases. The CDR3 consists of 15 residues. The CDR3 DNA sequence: TGTGCCAGCAGTCTATGGGCCCCTAGCACAGATACGCAGTATTTT. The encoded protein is CASSLWAPSTDTQYF.

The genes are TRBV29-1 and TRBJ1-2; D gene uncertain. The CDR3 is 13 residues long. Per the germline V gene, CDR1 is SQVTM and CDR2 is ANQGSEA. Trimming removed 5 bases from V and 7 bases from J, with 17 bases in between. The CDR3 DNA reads TGCAGCGTTTCGGCTAGGCTCTCCCGTGGCTACACCTTC. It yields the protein CSVSARLSRGYTF.

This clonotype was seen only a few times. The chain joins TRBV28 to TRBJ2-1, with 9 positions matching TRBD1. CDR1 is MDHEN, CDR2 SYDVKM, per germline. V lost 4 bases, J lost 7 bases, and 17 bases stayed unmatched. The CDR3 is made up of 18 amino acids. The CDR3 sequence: CASSSGQGGVVGRNEQFF. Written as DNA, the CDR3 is TGTGCCAGCAGTTCGGGACAGGGAGGAGTTGTGGGGAGGAATGAGCAGTTCTTC.

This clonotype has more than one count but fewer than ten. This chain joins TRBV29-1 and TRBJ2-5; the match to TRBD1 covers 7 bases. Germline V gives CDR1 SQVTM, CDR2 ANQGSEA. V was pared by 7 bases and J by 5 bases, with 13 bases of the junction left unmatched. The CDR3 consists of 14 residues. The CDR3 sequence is CSAARNRGGETQYF. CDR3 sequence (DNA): TGCAGCGCTGCGCGGAACAGGGGTGGGGAGACCCAGTACTTC.

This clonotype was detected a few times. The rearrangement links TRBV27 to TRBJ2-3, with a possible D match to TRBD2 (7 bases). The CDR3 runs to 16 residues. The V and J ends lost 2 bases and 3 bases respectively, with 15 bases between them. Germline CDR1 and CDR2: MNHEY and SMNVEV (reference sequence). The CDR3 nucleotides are TGTGCCAGCAGTTTAAGGCCGGGGGGCGGGACAGATACGCAGTATTTT. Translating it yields CASSLRPGGGTDTQYF.

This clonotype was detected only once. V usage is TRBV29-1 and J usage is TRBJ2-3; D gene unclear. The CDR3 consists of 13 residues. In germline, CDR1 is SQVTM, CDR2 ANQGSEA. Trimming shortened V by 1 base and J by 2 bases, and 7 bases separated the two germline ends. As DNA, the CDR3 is TGCAGCGTTGAAGGATCGATCACAGATACGCAGTATTTT. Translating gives CSVEGSITDTQYF.

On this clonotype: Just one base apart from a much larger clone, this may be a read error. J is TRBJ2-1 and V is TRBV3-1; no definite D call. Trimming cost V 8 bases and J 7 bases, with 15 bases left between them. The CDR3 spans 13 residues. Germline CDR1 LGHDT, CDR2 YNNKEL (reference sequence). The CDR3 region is CASRLPLGNEQFF. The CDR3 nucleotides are TGTGCCAGCCGGCTTCCCCTTGGGAATGAGCAGTTCTTC.

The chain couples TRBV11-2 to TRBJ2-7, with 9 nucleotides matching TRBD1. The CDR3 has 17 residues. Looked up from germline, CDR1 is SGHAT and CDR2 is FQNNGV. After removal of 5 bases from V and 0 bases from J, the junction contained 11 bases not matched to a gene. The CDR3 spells CASSLVGGQGGSYEQYF. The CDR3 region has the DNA TGTGCCAGCAGCCTTGTAGGGGGACAGGGAGGCTCCTACGAGCAGTACTTC.

CDR3 bases: TGCGCCAGCAGGGCTAGTCCACAGGGGAACACCGGGGAGCTGTTTTTT. This gives the protein CASRASPQGNTGELFF. The chain couples TRBV5-1 to TRBJ2-2; TRBD1 might be the D (6 bases). This CDR3 spans 16 amino acids. CDR1 is SGHRS and CDR2 is YFSETQ in the germline V gene. Trimming removed 5 bases at V and 1 base at J, with 15 bases between.

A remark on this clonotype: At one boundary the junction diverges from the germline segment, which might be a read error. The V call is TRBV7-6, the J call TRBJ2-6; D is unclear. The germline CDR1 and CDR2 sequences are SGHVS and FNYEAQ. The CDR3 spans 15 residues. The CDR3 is CTSSSFGSGANVLTF. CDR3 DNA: TGTACCAGCAGCTCTTTTGGCTCTGGGGCCAACGTCCTGACTTTC. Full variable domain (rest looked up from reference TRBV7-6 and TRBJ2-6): GAGVSQSPRYKVTKRGQDVALRCDPISGHVSLYWYRQALGQGPEFLTYFNYEAQQDKSGLPNDRFSAERPEGSISTLTIQRTEQRDSAMYRCTSSSFGSGANVLTFGAGSRLTVL.

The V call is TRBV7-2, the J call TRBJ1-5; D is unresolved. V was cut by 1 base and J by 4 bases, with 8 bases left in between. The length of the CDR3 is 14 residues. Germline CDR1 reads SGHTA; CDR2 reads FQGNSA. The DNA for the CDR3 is TGTGCCAGCAGCTTAGGCCGGGTAAATCAGCCCCAGCATTTT. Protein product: CASSLGRVNQPQHF.

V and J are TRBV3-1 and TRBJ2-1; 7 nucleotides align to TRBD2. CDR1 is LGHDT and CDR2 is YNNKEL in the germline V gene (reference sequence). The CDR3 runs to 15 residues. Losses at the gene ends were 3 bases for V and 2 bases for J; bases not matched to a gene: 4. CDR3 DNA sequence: TGTGCCAGCAGCCAGGGGCGGGGGACCTACAATGAGCAGTTCTTC. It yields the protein CASSQGRGTYNEQFF.

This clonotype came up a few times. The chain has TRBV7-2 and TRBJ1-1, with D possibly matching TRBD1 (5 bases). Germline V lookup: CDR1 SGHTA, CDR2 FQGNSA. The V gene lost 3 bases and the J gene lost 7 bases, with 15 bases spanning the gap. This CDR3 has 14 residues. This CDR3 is CASSFSQGQGEAFF. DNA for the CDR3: TGTGCCAGCAGCTTCTCTCAGGGTCAGGGTGAAGCTTTCTTT.

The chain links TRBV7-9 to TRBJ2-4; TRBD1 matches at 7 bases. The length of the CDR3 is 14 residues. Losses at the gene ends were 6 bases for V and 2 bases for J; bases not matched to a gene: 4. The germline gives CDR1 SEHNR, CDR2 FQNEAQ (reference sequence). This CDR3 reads CASSATGTKNIQYF. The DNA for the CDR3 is TGTGCCAGCAGTGCGACAGGGACCAAAAACATTCAGTACTTC.

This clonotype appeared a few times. The CDR3 spells CASSQGAKTGNTEAFF. CDR3 coding DNA: TGTGCCAGCAGCCAAGGGGCGAAGACAGGGAACACTGAAGCTTTCTTT. The gene calls are TRBV3-1 and TRBJ1-1, with a tentative D call TRBD1 (6 bases). The CDR3 covers 16 residues. V lost 1 base, J lost 1 base, and 13 bases lay in between. Looked up from germline, CDR1 is LGHDT and CDR2 is YNNKEL (reference sequence). Supplemented by reference TRBV3-1 and TRBJ1-1, the full variable domain reads DTAVSQTPKYLVTQMGNDKSIKCEQNLGHDTMYWYKQDSKKFLKIMFSYNNKELIINETVPNRFSPKSPDKAHLNLHINSLELGDSAVYFCASSQGAKTGNTEAFFGQGTRLTVV.

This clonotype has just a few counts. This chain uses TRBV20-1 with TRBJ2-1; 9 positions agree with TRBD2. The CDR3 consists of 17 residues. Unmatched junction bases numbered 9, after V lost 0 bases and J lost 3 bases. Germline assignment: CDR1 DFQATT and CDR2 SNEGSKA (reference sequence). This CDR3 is CSARDPGGGAGYNEQFF. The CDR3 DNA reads TGCAGTGCTAGAGATCCAGGCGGGGGGGCCGGCTACAATGAGCAGTTCTTC.

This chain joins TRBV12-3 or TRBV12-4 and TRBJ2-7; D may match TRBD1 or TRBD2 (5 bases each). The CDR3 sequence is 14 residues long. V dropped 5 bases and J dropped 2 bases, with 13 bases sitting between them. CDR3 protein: CASSRDGPTYEQYF. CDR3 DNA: TGTGCCAGCAGTCGGGACGGACCCACCTACGAGCAGTACTTC.

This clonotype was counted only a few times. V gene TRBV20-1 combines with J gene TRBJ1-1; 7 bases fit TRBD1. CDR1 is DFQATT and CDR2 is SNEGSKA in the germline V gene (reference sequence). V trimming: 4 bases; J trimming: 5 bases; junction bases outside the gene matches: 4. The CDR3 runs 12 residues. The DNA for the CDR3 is TGCAGTGCTAAATCAGGGGGGACTGAAGCTTTCTTT. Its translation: CSAKSGGTEAFF.

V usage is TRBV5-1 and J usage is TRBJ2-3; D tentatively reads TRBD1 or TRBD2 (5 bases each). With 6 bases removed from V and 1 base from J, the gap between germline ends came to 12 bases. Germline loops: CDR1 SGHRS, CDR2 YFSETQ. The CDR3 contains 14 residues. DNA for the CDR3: TGCGCCAGCACCGTGGGGGATGGCACAGATACGCAGTATTTT. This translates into CASTVGDGTDTQYF.

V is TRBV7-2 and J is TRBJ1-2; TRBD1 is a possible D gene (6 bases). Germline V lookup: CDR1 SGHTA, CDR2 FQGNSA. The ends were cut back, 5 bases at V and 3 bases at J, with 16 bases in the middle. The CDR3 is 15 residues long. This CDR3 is CASSPTWGADYGYTF. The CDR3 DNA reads TGTGCCAGCAGCCCTACGTGGGGGGCGGACTATGGCTACACCTTC. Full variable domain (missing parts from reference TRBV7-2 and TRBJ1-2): GAGVSQSPSNKVTEKGKDVELRCDPISGHTALYWYRQSLGQGLEFLIYFQGNSAPDKSGLPSDRFSAERTGGSVSTLTIQRTQQEDSAVYLCASSPTWGADYGYTFGSGTRLTVV.

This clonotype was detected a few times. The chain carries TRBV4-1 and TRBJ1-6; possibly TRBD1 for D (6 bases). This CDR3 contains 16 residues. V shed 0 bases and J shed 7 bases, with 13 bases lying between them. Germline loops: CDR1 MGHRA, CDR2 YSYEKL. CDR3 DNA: TGCGCCAGCAGCCAAGACCCGGGGGGCTCCAATTCACCCCTCCACTTT. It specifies CASSQDPGGSNSPLHF.

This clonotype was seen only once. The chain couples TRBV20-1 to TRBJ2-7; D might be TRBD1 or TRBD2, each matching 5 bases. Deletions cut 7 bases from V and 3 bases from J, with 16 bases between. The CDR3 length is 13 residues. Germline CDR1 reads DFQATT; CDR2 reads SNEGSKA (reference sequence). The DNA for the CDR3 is TGCAGTGTCCCCCTGGGGGAAGACTACGAGCAGTACTTC. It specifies CSVPLGEDYEQYF.